This TCR beta chain stems from a study of shared clonotypes between healthy human individuals. A word on this clone: Its antigen is not identified.

Produced via immunoSEQ multiplex PCR; TCRdb's table is partial and in-frame only. The sample has 2,100,000 or so clones; about 94% are singletons. Subsets obtained from CD4+ cells comprised CD45RA+ naive and CD45RA-negative memory cells. Study-level results: Read depth was anticipated to influence clonotype sharing among donors.

In germline, CDR1 is SGHDT, CDR2 YYEEEE. Trimming shortened V by 5 bases and J by 1 base, and 13 bases separated the two germline ends. The CDR3 runs to 14 residues. The TCR sequence derives from a man between 18 and 35 years old in good health. The chain employs TRBV5-6 and TRBJ2-7, with D possibly TRBD1 on 6 matching bases. Sequencing used naive CD4+ T cells sorted from blood. The subset: CD45RA+ positively selected. CDR3 protein: CASRLTGHSYEQYF. DNA for the CDR3: TGTGCCAGCAGGTTGACAGGCCATTCCTACGAGCAGTACTTC.